This passage covers 21 T cell receptor beta chains from one sample sequenced in a study of T cells in Graves' hyperthyroidism and ophthalmopathy. TCR beta CDR3 regions were amplified from RNA transcripts. RT-PCR in the first round (using the HTBI primer set) targeted the TCR CDR3. Via MiXCR, TCRdb re-called the multiplex PCR reads, giving one row per CDR3 protein. The table lists 250,000 to 300,000 distinct CDR3 sequences, about 15% of them singletons, with roughly 14% in the top ten. The material sequenced was blood. Receptors originate from a middle-aged woman with Graves' hyperthyroidism that later progressed to Graves' ophthalmopathy.

CDR3 DNA sequence: TGTGCCAGCAGCCCCGGGACACACCAAGAGACCCAGTACTTC. This translates into CASSPGTHQETQYF. The chain uses TRBV5-5 and TRBJ2-5; possibly TRBD1 for D (6 bases). Germline CDR1 is SGHKS and CDR2 is YYEKEE (reference sequence). The CDR3 loop spans 14 amino acids. V was clipped by 4 bases and J by 0 bases, with 10 bases between them. The complete variable domain, with remaining parts taken from reference TRBV5-5 and TRBJ2-5, reads DAGVTQSPTHLIKTRGQQVTLRCSPISGHKSVSWYQQVLGQGPQFIFQYYEKEERGRGNFPDRFSARQFPNYSSELNVNALLLGDSALYLCASSPGTHQETQYFGPGTRLLVL.

Many counts were recorded for this clonotype. The chain recombines TRBV25-1 with TRBJ1-4; TRBD1 might be the D (6 bases). The CDR3 length is 16 residues. The germline V gene encodes CDR1 MGHDK and CDR2 SYGVNS. Trimming took 4 bases from V and 5 from J, leaving 17 bases between them. CDR3 residues: CASSASRGGGNEKLFF. DNA of the CDR3: TGTGCCAGCAGTGCCTCGAGGGGGGGCGGGAATGAAAAACTGTTTTTT.

The rearrangement uses TRBV28 and TRBJ1-2, with D maybe TRBD1 (5 bases). The germline V and J ends were trimmed by 6 bases and 2 bases, with 13 bases remaining between them. The CDR3 runs 14 residues. The germline V gene encodes CDR1 MDHEN and CDR2 SYDVKM. Here the CDR3 reads CASSPGLINYGYTF. The CDR3 DNA sequence: TGTGCCAGCAGCCCGGGACTGATAAACTATGGCTACACCTTC.

This clonotype was counted a few times. The chain is built from TRBV4-1 and TRBJ1-1; D might be TRBD1 (5 bases). The CDR3 is made up of 14 amino acids. Per the germline V gene, CDR1 is MGHRA and CDR2 is YSYEKL. V lost 0 bases to trimming and J lost 7 bases, with 12 bases between them. The CDR3 is CASSQDGGYGEAFF. The CDR3 DNA sequence: TGCGCCAGCAGCCAAGATGGGGGATATGGTGAAGCTTTCTTT.

This clonotype appeared many times. The chain has TRBV2 and TRBJ1-6, with 7 bases lining up with TRBD1. Germline values: CDR1 SNHLY, CDR2 FYNNEI. CDR3 size: 17 residues. The junction had 11 bases not matched to a gene; V was cut back by 2 bases and J by 7 bases. This CDR3 reads CASSEYSGTVTNSPLHF. CDR3 in DNA: TGTGCCAGCAGTGAATATTCCGGGACAGTTACGAATTCACCCCTCCACTTT. Full variable domain (rest looked up from reference TRBV2 and TRBJ1-6): EPEVTQTPSHQVTQMGQEVILRCVPISNHLYFYWYRQILGQKVEFLVSFYNNEISEKSEIFDDQFSVERPDGSNFTLKIRSTKLEDSAMYFCASSEYSGTVTNSPLHFGNGTRLTVT.

This clonotype was counted at least ten times. The chain couples TRBV28 to TRBJ2-7; 8 nucleotides match TRBD2. V lost 3 bases, J lost 2 bases, and 6 bases stayed unmatched. Germline V gene data show CDR1 as MDHEN and CDR2 as SYDVKM. CDR3 length equals 15 residues. In DNA form, the CDR3 reads TGTGCCAGCAGTTTGTCGGTAGCGGGAACCTACGAGCAGTACTTC. Its protein is CASSLSVAGTYEQYF.

This clonotype was seen at least ten times. V gene TRBV6-1 combines with J gene TRBJ1-5; D is undetermined. V dropped 5 bases and J dropped 4 bases, with 12 bases sitting between them. CDR3 length: 14 amino acids. The V gene's germline CDR1 is MNHNS and CDR2 SASEGT. The CDR3 nucleotides are TGTGCCAGCAGTTACGGTCAGCAGAATCAGCCCCAGCATTTT. It encodes CASSYGQQNQPQHF.

This clonotype was recorded many times. The V gene is TRBV2, the J gene TRBJ2-1; 13 positions match TRBD2. The CDR3 loop spans 15 amino acids. Germline CDR1 SNHLY, CDR2 FYNNEI. V dropped 5 bases and J dropped 7; count of bases not matched to a gene: 5. DNA of the CDR3: TGTGCCAGCAGTCCCGGACTAGCGGGAGTGAATGAGCAGTTCTTC. Its protein product is CASSPGLAGVNEQFF. The variable domain in full, completed from reference TRBV2 and TRBJ2-1, reads EPEVTQTPSHQVTQMGQEVILRCVPISNHLYFYWYRQILGQKVEFLVSFYNNEISEKSEIFDDQFSVERPDGSNFTLKIRSTKLEDSAMYFCASSPGLAGVNEQFFGPGTRLTVL.

This clonotype was counted at least ten times. This rearrangement joins TRBV11-2 to TRBJ2-1; 7 bases are shared with TRBD2. V lost 1 base and J lost 3; bases outside the gene matches: 6. Germline CDR1 is SGHAT and CDR2 is FQNNGV. This CDR3 region has 16 residues. CDR3 in DNA: TGTGCCAGCAGCTTAGCGGGAGGCCAGATCTACAATGAGCAGTTCTTC. Encoded protein: CASSLAGGQIYNEQFF.

This clonotype was detected many times. The chain joins TRBV10-3 to TRBJ1-3; D possibly corresponds to TRBD1 (6 bases). Per germline, CDR1 ENHRY and CDR2 SYGVKD. The V end lost 3 bases, the J end lost 4 bases, and 13 bases lay between the germline ends. This CDR3 contains 15 residues. The chain's CDR3 is CAISDNYGGGNTIYF. In DNA, the CDR3 is TGTGCCATCAGTGATAACTATGGGGGCGGAAACACCATATATTTT.

Ten or more counts support this clonotype. The chain joins TRBV5-1 to TRBJ1-1; 8 nucleotides line up with TRBD1. Germline values: CDR1 SGHRS, CDR2 YFSETQ. The CDR3 sequence is 15 residues long. V dropped 4 bases and J dropped 4; count of bases not matched to a gene: 9. CDR3 DNA: TGCGCCAGCAGCCTGACAGGGGACGGGGGCACTGAAGCTTTCTTT. This codes for CASSLTGDGGTEAFF. Looking up the rest from reference TRBV5-1 and TRBJ1-1 gives the full variable domain: KAGVTQTPRYLIKTRGQQVTLSCSPISGHRSVSWYQQTPGQGLQFLFEYFSETQRNKGNFPGRFSGRQFSNSRSEMNVSTLELGDSALYLCASSLTGDGGTEAFFGQGTRLTVV.

This clonotype was seen ten or more times. The chain links TRBV6-1 to TRBJ1-5, with 9 bases matching TRBD1. J was trimmed by 4 bases and V by 6 bases; bases with no gene match: 4. The CDR3 loop spans 14 amino acids. Per germline, CDR1 MNHNS and CDR2 SASEGT. The DNA of the CDR3 is TGTGCCAGCAGGAAGGGACAGGGAAATCAGCCCCAGCATTTT. Protein product: CASRKGQGNQPQHF.

V is TRBV5-1 and J is TRBJ2-2, with 8 bases lining up with TRBD2. There are 14 residues in the CDR3. CDR1 SGHRS and CDR2 YFSETQ come from the germline V gene. The J segment lost 7 bases and the V segment lost 7 bases, leaving 9 bases of the junction unmatched. CDR3 protein: CASAPSAGVGELFF. In DNA, the CDR3 is TGCGCCAGCGCCCCATCAGCGGGAGTCGGGGAGCTGTTTTTT.

The sample holds many counts of this clonotype. The chain couples TRBV18 to TRBJ2-3; no clear D. The V end was cut by 8 bases, the J end by 2 bases, with 14 bases between. The CDR3 runs to 14 residues. Looked up from germline, CDR1 is KGHSH and CDR2 is LQKENI. The CDR3, as DNA: TGTGCCAGCCTCGTATCCCTATACACAGATACGCAGTATTTT. This gives the protein CASLVSLYTDTQYF.

This clonotype was detected ten times or more. The chain carries TRBV5-1 and TRBJ2-7; 13 positions agree with TRBD2. The CDR3 totals 17 residues. CDR1 SGHRS and CDR2 YFSETQ come from the germline V gene. The V and J ends lost 2 bases and 5 bases, in that order; junction bases with no gene match: 10. The CDR3 DNA is TGCGCCAGCAGCTTATGGACTAGCGGGAGTGGTTCCGACGAGCAGTACTTC. It encodes CASSLWTSGSGSDEQYF.

There are many counts of this clonotype. V and J are TRBV10-3 and TRBJ2-1; D not resolved. This CDR3 spans 12 amino acids. Trimming removed 3 bases at V and 5 bases at J, with 5 bases between. In germline, CDR1 is ENHRY, CDR2 SYGVKD. The CDR3 nucleotides read TGTGCCATCAGTGAATCTGACAATGAGCAGTTCTTC. Amino acids: CAISESDNEQFF.

This clonotype was seen only a few times. This chain joins TRBV6-1 and TRBJ1-2; D may be TRBD1 (5 bases). The V and J ends lost 6 bases and 5 bases respectively, with 13 bases between them. Germline V gives CDR1 MNHNS, CDR2 SASEGT. The CDR3 contains 13 residues. The CDR3 reads CASSPGASYGYTF. The DNA of the CDR3 is TGTGCCAGCAGCCCCGGGGCCAGTTATGGCTACACCTTC.

This clonotype was seen a few times. V gene TRBV5-6 combines with J gene TRBJ2-2; the match to TRBD2 covers 10 bases. Germline V CDR1 and CDR2: SGHDT, YYEEEE. This CDR3 has 16 residues. Germline trimming cut 0 bases from V and 9 bases from J; bases unmatched to any gene: 8. As DNA, the CDR3 is TGTGCCAGCAGCTTGGAGCCTAGCGGGAGAGGATGGGAGCTGTTTTTT. It translates to CASSLEPSGRGWELFF.

The chain links TRBV27 to TRBJ2-6; 7 bases map to TRBD1. Germline V lookup: CDR1 MNHEY, CDR2 SMNVEV (reference sequence). V dropped 0 bases and J dropped 0; count of bases not matched to a gene: 5. The CDR3 runs 18 residues. The CDR3, as DNA: TGTGCCAGCAGTTTATCCCATCGACAGGGCTCTGGGGCCAACGTCCTGACTTTC. This encodes CASSLSHRQGSGANVLTF.

This clonotype occurred a few times. This sequence joins TRBV10-2 and TRBJ2-1; tentative D call: TRBD2 (7 bases). The CDR3 is 18 amino acids. The germline CDR1 and CDR2 sequences are WSHSY and SAAADI. Trimming removed 7 bases from V and 4 bases from J, with 26 bases in between. CDR3 protein: CASTQAGHLTSFYNEQFF. In DNA form, the CDR3 reads TGCGCCAGCACCCAAGCGGGACACCTAACTAGCTTTTACAATGAGCAGTTCTTC.

At least ten counts were recorded for this clonotype. This chain uses TRBV6-2 or TRBV6-3 with TRBJ2-3, with 10 bases matching TRBD2. CDR3 length: 16 amino acids. The V segment lost 0 bases and the J segment 0 bases; nucleotides outside the gene matches: 0. CDR1 is MNHEY and CDR2 is SVGEGT in the germline V gene. CDR3 coding DNA: TGTGCCAGCAGTTACTCGGGACTAGCGAGCACAGATACGCAGTATTTT. Translated, it gives CASSYSGLASTDTQYF.